The entry below gives a single TCR beta chain sequence along with its context. This record comes from a study of preoperative IRX-2 immunotherapy in early breast cancer. Assay: immunoSEQ multiplex PCR; the TCRdb copy retains only in-frame clones and omits some. The sample shows 20,000 to 30,000 clones, 80% to 90% of them seen only once. Treatment of the sample: preoperative locoregional IRX-2 cytokine immunotherapy. Preoperative locoregional IRX-2 cytokine immunotherapy was tested in the phase Ib source study. The CDR3 is made up of 20 amino acids. After removal of 5 bases from V and 4 bases from J, the junction contained 15 bases not matched to a gene. Germline V CDR1 and CDR2: MDHEN, SYDVKM.

This receptor was identified in a human donor with breast cancer. The rearrangement joins TRBV28 to TRBJ2-2, with 14 positions matching TRBD2. The specimen was tumor tissue, collected after IRX-2 immunotherapy. The CDR3 DNA sequence: TGTGCCAGCAGTCCCTCGGGACAGGGACTAGCGGGAGTGTTCACCGGGGAGCTGTTTTTT. Translating gives CASSPSGQGLAGVFTGELFF.